The source of this TCR beta chain is a study of blood T cell repertoires in COVID-19. At the level of the study: Sources were T cells, B-cell-depleted T cells, or PBMCs; the material itself was cDNA or gDNA.

The sample holds a few counts of this clone. The table came from immunoSEQ multiplex PCR; TCRdb's copy has only in-frame clones and leaves some out. The sample contains just under 150,000 clones, 84% of which appear only once. Sequenced sample: peripheral blood. The receptor's source is a human donor in a cohort sampled during active COVID-19.

The CDR3: CASSGNRGMNTEAFF. The CDR3 DNA reads TGTGCCAGCAGCGGTAACAGGGGAATGAACACTGAAGCTTTCTTT. The chain employs TRBV7-2 and TRBJ1-1; 7 bases are shared with TRBD1. The germline V gene encodes CDR1 SGHTA and CDR2 FQGNSA. The CDR3 is made up of 15 amino acids. Germline trimming cut 5 bases from V and 0 bases from J; bases unmatched to any gene: 6.